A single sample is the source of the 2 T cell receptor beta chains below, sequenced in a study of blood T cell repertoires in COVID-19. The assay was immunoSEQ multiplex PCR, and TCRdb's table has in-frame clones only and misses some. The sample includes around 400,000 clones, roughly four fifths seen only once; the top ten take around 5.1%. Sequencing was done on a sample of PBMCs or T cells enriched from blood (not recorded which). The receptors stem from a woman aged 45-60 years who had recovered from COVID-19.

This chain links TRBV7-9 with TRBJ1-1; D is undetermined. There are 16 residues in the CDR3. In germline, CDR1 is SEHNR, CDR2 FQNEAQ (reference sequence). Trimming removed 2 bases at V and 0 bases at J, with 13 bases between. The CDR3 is CASSLFPPGVNTEAFF. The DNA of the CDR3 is TGTGCCAGCAGCTTATTTCCCCCTGGAGTGAACACTGAAGCTTTCTTT.

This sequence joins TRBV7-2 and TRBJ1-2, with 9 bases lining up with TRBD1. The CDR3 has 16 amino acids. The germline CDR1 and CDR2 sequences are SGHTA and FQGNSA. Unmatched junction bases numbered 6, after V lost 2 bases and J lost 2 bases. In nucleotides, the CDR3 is TGTGCCAGCAGCTTAATGGGACAGGGCTTAAACTATGGCTACACCTTC. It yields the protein CASSLMGQGLNYGYTF. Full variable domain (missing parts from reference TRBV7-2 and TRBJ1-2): GAGVSQSPSNKVTEKGKDVELRCDPISGHTALYWYRQSLGQGLEFLIYFQGNSAPDKSGLPSDRFSAERTGGSVSTLTIQRTQQEDSAVYLCASSLMGQGLNYGYTFGSGTRLTVV.